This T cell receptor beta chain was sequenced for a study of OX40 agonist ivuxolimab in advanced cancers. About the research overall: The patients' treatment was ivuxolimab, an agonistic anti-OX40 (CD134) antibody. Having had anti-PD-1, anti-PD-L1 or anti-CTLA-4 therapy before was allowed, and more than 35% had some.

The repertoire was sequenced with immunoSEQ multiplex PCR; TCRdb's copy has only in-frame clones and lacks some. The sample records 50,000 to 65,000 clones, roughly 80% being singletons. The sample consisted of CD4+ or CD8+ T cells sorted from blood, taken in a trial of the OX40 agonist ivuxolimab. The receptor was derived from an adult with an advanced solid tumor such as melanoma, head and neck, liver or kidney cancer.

In nucleotides, the CDR3 is TGTGCCAGTAGTAGCCAACAGGGGGCCACCTACGAGCAGTACTTC. It translates to CASSSQQGATYEQYF. V gene TRBV19 combines with J gene TRBJ2-7; 9 nucleotides match TRBD1. This CDR3 spans 15 amino acids. The V and J ends lost 4 bases and 2 bases, in that order; junction bases with no gene match: 6. Per germline, CDR1 LNHDA and CDR2 SQIVND (reference sequence).